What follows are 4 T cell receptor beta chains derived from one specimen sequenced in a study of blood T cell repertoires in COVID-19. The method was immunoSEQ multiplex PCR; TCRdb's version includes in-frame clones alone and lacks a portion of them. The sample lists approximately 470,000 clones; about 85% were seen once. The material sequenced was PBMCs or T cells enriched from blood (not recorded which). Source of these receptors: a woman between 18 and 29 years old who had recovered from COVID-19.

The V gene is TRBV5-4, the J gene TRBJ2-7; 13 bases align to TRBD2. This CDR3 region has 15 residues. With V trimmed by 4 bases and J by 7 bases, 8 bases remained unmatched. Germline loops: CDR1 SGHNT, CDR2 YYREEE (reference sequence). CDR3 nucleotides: TGTGCCAGCAGCATTACTAGCGGGGGGGCGTATGAGCAGTACTTC. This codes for CASSITSGGAYEQYF.

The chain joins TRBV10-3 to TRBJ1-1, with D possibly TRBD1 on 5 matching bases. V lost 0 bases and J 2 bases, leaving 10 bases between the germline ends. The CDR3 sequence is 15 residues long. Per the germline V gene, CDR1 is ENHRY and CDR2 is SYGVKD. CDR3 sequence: CAISESNTGNTEAFF. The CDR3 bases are TGTGCCATCAGTGAGTCGAACACAGGAAACACTGAAGCTTTCTTT.

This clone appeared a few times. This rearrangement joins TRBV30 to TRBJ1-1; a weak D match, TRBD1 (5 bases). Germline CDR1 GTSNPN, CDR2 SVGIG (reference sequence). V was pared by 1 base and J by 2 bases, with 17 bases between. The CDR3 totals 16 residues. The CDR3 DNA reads TGTGCCTGGAGTGCCTGGCGGGGCAGGTCAAACACTGAAGCTTTCTTT. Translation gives CAWSAWRGRSNTEAFF.

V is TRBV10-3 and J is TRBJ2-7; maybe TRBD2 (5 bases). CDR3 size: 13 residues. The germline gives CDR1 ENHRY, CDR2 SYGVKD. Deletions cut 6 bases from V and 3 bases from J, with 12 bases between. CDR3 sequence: CAIRRVDSYEQYF. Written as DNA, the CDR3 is TGTGCCATCAGGCGGGTCGATAGCTACGAGCAGTACTTC.